The 13 T cell receptor beta chains below were found in one sample sequenced in a study of blood T cell repertoires in COVID-19. Here immunoSEQ multiplex PCR was the method, and the copy in TCRdb shows in-frame clones only, minus some. The sample includes just over 90,000 clones, around nine tenths of them seen just once. Input material: peripheral blood. These receptors were obtained from a woman at least 80 years old with acute or convalescent COVID-19.

This CDR3 reads CASSQGLARGLTEAFF. CDR3 nucleotides: TGTGCCAGCAGCCAAGGGTTGGCCAGGGGGCTTACTGAAGCTTTCTTT. The V gene is TRBV14, the J gene TRBJ1-1, with 8 bases identical to TRBD1. The CDR3 contains 16 residues. From germline, CDR1 is SGHDN and CDR2 FVKESK. V dropped 1 base and J dropped 5; count of bases not matched to a gene: 9.

The chain carries TRBV19 and TRBJ1-5; 9 bases align to TRBD1. This CDR3 is built from 17 residues. The ends lost 11 bases at V and 0 bases at J; junction bases unmatched: 14. CDR1 is LNHDA, CDR2 SQIVND, per germline (reference sequence). The CDR3 spells CASQPGQGLYSNQPQHF. CDR3 nucleotides: TGTGCCTCTCAACCGGGACAGGGACTGTATAGCAATCAGCCCCAGCATTTT.

The chain combines TRBV24-1 with TRBJ1-2; 10 bases are a match to TRBD1. CDR3 length: 15 amino acids. Germline assignment: CDR1 KGHDR and CDR2 SFDVKD. With V trimmed by 3 bases and J by 6 bases, 6 bases remained unmatched. The CDR3: CATSDPGQGIHGYTF. Written as DNA, the CDR3 is TGTGCCACCAGTGATCCGGGACAGGGGATTCATGGCTACACCTTC.

The gene calls are TRBV15 and TRBJ2-7, with D tentatively TRBD2 (5 bases). Germline V lookup: CDR1 LNHNV, CDR2 YYDKDF (reference sequence). The V and J ends lost 1 base and 7 bases respectively, with 20 bases between them. The CDR3 totals 16 residues. CDR3 nucleotide sequence: TGTGCCACCAGCAGAGGGGGAAATCCCGGATCGGGGGAGCAGTACTTC. Amino acids: CATSRGGNPGSGEQYF.

V is TRBV11-3 and J is TRBJ1-3; no reliable D call. Germline values: CDR1 SGHNT, CDR2 YENEEA. Trimming removed 5 bases from V and 0 bases from J, with 14 bases in between. The CDR3 is made up of 16 amino acids. The CDR3 sequence: CASSRGLGNSGNTIYF. The CDR3 bases are TGTGCCAGCAGCCGGGGTTTGGGCAACTCTGGAAACACCATATATTTT.

This chain connects TRBV28 to TRBJ1-5; 7 positions agree with TRBD1. Germline trimming cut 3 bases from V and 0 bases from J; bases unmatched to any gene: 2. Germline V gene lookup returns CDR1 MDHEN and CDR2 SYDVKM. This CDR3 comprises 15 residues. The CDR3 DNA sequence: TGTGCCAGCAGTTTTGGGACAGCTAGCAATCAGCCCCAGCATTTT. The encoded protein is CASSFGTASNQPQHF.

This clone was observed once. This chain connects TRBV13 to TRBJ1-1; D is perhaps TRBD1 (5 bases). Trimming left V 1 base short and J 5 bases short, with 5 bases between. The germline gives CDR1 PRHDT, CDR2 FYEKMQ (reference sequence). The CDR3 has 12 amino acids. The chain's CDR3 is CASSLDRTEAFF. CDR3 bases: TGTGCCAGCAGCTTAGACAGGACTGAAGCTTTCTTT.

V is TRBV10-2 and J is TRBJ2-5; TRBD2 agrees at 10 bases. This CDR3 has 17 amino acids. Germline trimming cut 5 bases from V and 2 bases from J; bases unmatched to any gene: 11. Germline CDR1 and CDR2: WSHSY and SAAADI. The CDR3 loop is CASSPLWASGGQETQYF. Here the CDR3 DNA reads TGCGCCAGCAGTCCCCTTTGGGCTAGCGGGGGACAAGAGACCCAGTACTTC.

The chain combines TRBV27 with TRBJ1-4; D perhaps matches TRBD1 (6 bases). Germline V gene sequence: CDR1 MNHEY, CDR2 SMNVEV (reference sequence). The CDR3 runs 16 residues. V shed 6 bases and J shed 3 bases, with 17 bases lying between them. CDR3 residues: CASRFGGARSNEKLFF. Here the CDR3 DNA reads TGTGCCAGCAGGTTTGGGGGGGCCAGGTCTAATGAAAAACTGTTTTTT. Combining the CDR3 with reference TRBV27 and TRBJ1-4 gives the whole variable domain EAQVTQNPRYLITVTGKKLTVTCSQNMNHEYMSWYRQDPGLGLRQIYYSMNVEVTDKGDVPEGYKVSRKEKRNFPLILESPSPNQTSLYFCASRFGGARSNEKLFFGSGTQLSVL.

The V gene is TRBV27, the J gene TRBJ1-2; D is possibly TRBD1 (6 bases). Germline lookup yields CDR1 MNHEY and CDR2 SMNVEV (reference sequence). The CDR3 is 15 residues long. The ends were cut back, 2 bases at V and 5 bases at J, with 15 bases in the middle. The CDR3 region has the DNA TGTGCCAGCAGTTTAGAATGGGACACTCCTTATGGCTACACCTTC. This gives the protein CASSLEWDTPYGYTF.

The rearrangement links TRBV7-2 to TRBJ1-4, with D possibly being TRBD1 (5 bases). CDR1 and CDR2 from the germline V gene are SGHTA and FQGNSA. Trimming took 5 bases from V and 8 from J, leaving 12 bases between them. CDR3 length: 13 amino acids. The CDR3 DNA is TGTGCCAGCAGCACGGGCCCAGGGGAAAAACTGTTTTTT. Translating it yields CASSTGPGEKLFF.

The chain has TRBV18 and TRBJ1-1; possible D gene TRBD1, 6 bases. Trimming took 3 bases from V and 0 from J, leaving 14 bases between them. Germline assignment: CDR1 KGHSH and CDR2 LQKENI. This CDR3 is built from 16 residues. CDR3 DNA sequence: TGTGCCAGCTCACCCTTAGGACAGTACATGAACACTGAAGCTTTCTTT. Its translation: CASSPLGQYMNTEAFF.

CDR3 protein: CASGYQGEQFF. DNA for the CDR3: TGTGCCAGCGGGTACCAGGGCGAGCAGTTCTTC. The chain is built from TRBV6-5 and TRBJ2-1; D perhaps matches TRBD1 (5 bases). Germline V gene sequence: CDR1 MNHEY, CDR2 SVGAGI. The CDR3 contains 11 residues. V was clipped by 8 bases and J by 10 bases, with 12 bases between them.